This note documents a single TCR beta chain sequence. Its target is unknown. The sample is drawn from a study of T cell responses to AZD1222 COVID-19 vaccine. General study findings and limits: Repertoires in all cases were sampled only once the peak T cell response had passed. Donors, mostly white British, included more females; clonal diversity was possibly underestimated.

Germline V gene lookup returns CDR1 SGHVS and CDR2 FNYEAQ. The junction had 5 bases not matched to a gene; V was cut back by 4 bases and J by 5 bases. CDR3 size: 15 residues. The repertoire was sequenced with immunoSEQ multiplex PCR; TCRdb's copy has only in-frame clones and lacks some. The sample contains some 280,000 clones, roughly 93% of which appear only once. Whether given at about 4 or about 12 weeks, second doses were pooled. This clonotype was obtained from an adult who received the AZD1222 COVID-19 vaccine. The input for sequencing was peripheral blood, taken 28 days after the second AZD1222 dose. This chain uses TRBV7-6 with TRBJ2-2; 9 bases are shared with TRBD1. The CDR3 loop reads CASSSYRGRTGELFF. CDR3 sequence (DNA): TGTGCCAGCAGCTCGTACAGGGGGCGTACCGGGGAGCTGTTTTTT.